Listed below are T cell receptor beta chains from one sample, sequenced in a study of OX40 agonist ivuxolimab in advanced cancers. Produced via immunoSEQ multiplex PCR; TCRdb's table is partial and in-frame only. Among about 45,000 clones listed, more than 75% were seen once. The specimen comprised CD4+ or CD8+ T cells sorted from blood, sampled in a trial of the OX40 agonist ivuxolimab. The receptor source for this set is an adult with an advanced solid tumor such as melanoma, head and neck, liver or kidney cancer. Both conserved end residues are part of each CDR3. A D gene is named only where the DNA matches it firmly. Clone size is shown for a subset of rows, as once, few, many or a class of expanded clone.

TGTGCCAGCAGCCCGGGACTGCCTACGGATACGCAGTATTTT,CASSPGLPTDTQYF,TRBJ2-3,-,-,TRBV7-7
TGTGCCAGCAGCTTGGCTAGCTTCAAAAACATTCAGTACTTC,CASSLASFKNIQYF,TRBJ2-4,-,-,TRBV5-6
TGTGCCAGCTATCTCGGGACAGGGAGGGTTAATGAGCAGTTCTTC,CASYLGTGRVNEQFF,TRBJ2-1,TRBD1,-,TRBV28
TGTGCCAGCTTGGGGCAGAACACTGAAGCTTTCTTT,CASLGQNTEAFF,TRBJ1-1,-,few,TRBV7-9
TGTGCCAGCAGCGGACTAATGAACACTGAAGCTTTCTTT,CASSGLMNTEAFF,TRBJ1-1,-,-,TRBV6-5
TGTGCCAGCAGCTTATATCATAGCGGGAGCGGGTACGAGCAGTACTTC,CASSLYHSGSGYEQYF,TRBJ2-7,TRBD2,once,TRBV5-6
TGTGCCAGCAGGTATATCGGGACAGGGGTTGGCTACACCTTC,CASRYIGTGVGYTF,TRBJ1-2,TRBD1,-,TRBV28
TGTGCCAGCAGAGACCCGGTGGGTGGCTACACCTTC,CASRDPVGGYTF,TRBJ1-2,-,-,TRBV6-5
TGTGCCAGCAGCGTAGGGGGGAGCGGCACTGAGCAGTTCTTC,CASSVGGSGTEQFF,TRBJ2-1,-,once,TRBV9
TGTGCCAGCAGTGGTGGACAGGGCATTCAGTACTTC,CASSGGQGIQYF,TRBJ2-4,TRBD1,-,TRBV5-4
TGTGCCAGTAGCCAGGGGGGAGGAAACATTCAGTACTTC,CASSQGGGNIQYF,TRBJ2-4,-,-,TRBV19
TGTGCCAGCTCACCACCCCTAGCGGGGGGCACCGGGGAGCTGTTTTTT,CASSPPLAGGTGELFF,TRBJ2-2,TRBD2,-,TRBV18
TGTGCCAGCTCACCACCGGGACAGGGGGCTAATGAGCAGTTCTTC,CASSPPGQGANEQFF,TRBJ2-1,TRBD1,-,TRBV18
TGTGCCAGCAGTGAAATGGGACTCGTTGAAGCTTTCTTT,CASSEMGLVEAFF,TRBJ1-1,-,-,TRBV2
TGCAGCGTTGTGGGACTAGCGGGAGCGGAGCTGTTTTTT,CSVVGLAGAELFF,TRBJ2-2,TRBD2,-,TRBV29-1
TGTGCCAGCACTAGCACAGATACGCAGTATTTT,CASTSTDTQYF,TRBJ2-3,-,-,TRBV27
TGTGCCAGCAGTGCTCAGGGGGGACAGCCCCAGCATTTT,CASSAQGGQPQHF,TRBJ1-5,TRBD1,many,TRBV6-5
TGCAGTGCTACAGACAGGGATGAAGCTTTCTTT,CSATDRDEAFF,TRBJ1-1,TRBD1,-,TRBV20-1
TGTGCCAGCAGCCAATCGGGGCAGAGCTCCTACAATGAGCAGTTCTTC,CASSQSGQSSYNEQFF,TRBJ2-1,-,few,TRBV16
TGTGCCAGTAGTATAGGCAACGGGGAGCTGTTTTTT,CASSIGNGELFF,TRBJ2-2,-,-,TRBV19
TGTGCCAGCAGTTTTCGGGATACGCAGTATTTT,CASSFRDTQYF,TRBJ2-3,-,-,TRBV27
TGTGCCAGCAGCCACATTGGCAGGGGGGCCTCACCCCTCCACTTT,CASSHIGRGASPLHF,TRBJ1-6,TRBD1,-,TRBV14
TGTGCCAGAAGCTTTCCTAGCGTTCACAATGAGCAGTTCTTC,CARSFPSVHNEQFF,TRBJ2-1,-,-,TRBV5-3
TGTGCCAGCAGTTACTCCACGTCTGGAAACACCATATATTTT,CASSYSTSGNTIYF,TRBJ1-3,-,-,TRBV6-5
TGTGCCAGCAGTCGCTTAAGCGGGGGAGACACCGGGGAGCTGTTTTTT,CASSRLSGGDTGELFF,TRBJ2-2,TRBD2,-,TRBV28
TGTGCCAGCTTTCTTTCCGGACAGGGGAACACCGGGGAGCTGTTTTTT,CASFLSGQGNTGELFF,TRBJ2-2,TRBD1,-,TRBV28
TGTGCCAGCAGTGATAGGACAGGAGTAGGGACCCAGTACTTC,CASSDRTGVGTQYF,TRBJ2-5,TRBD1,-,TRBV27
TGTGCCAGCAGCTTCAACCGACTAGCGGGAGAGGGCGATGAGCAGTTCTTC,CASSFNRLAGEGDEQFF,TRBJ2-1,TRBD2,-,TRBV9
TGTGCCAGCAGCCTACATCAGGGGCCCTCCTACGAGCAGTACTTC,CASSLHQGPSYEQYF,TRBJ2-7,-,few,TRBV7-8
TGTGCCAGCAGTCCGGTCGGACGTCATGAGCAGTTCTTC,CASSPVGRHEQFF,TRBJ2-1,-,-,TRBV6-5
TGTGCCAGCAGCCTTAGCGGAGCCTACGAGCAGTACTTC,CASSLSGAYEQYF,TRBJ2-7,-,-,TRBV14